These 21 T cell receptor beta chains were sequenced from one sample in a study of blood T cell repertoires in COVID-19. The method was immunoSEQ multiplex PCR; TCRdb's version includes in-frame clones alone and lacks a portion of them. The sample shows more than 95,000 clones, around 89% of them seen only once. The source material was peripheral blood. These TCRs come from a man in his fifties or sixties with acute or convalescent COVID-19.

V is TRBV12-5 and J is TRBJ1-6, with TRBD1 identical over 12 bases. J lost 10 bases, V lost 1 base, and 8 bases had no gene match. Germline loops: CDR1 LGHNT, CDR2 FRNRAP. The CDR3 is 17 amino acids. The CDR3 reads CASGLGPGTGGRSPLHF. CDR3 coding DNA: TGTGCTAGTGGTTTGGGCCCTGGGACAGGGGGCCGATCACCCCTCCACTTT. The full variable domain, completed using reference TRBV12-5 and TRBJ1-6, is DARVTQTPRHKVTEMGQEVTMRCQPILGHNTVFWYRQTMMQGLELLAYFRNRAPLDDSGMPKDRFSAEMPDATLATLKIQPSEPRDSAVYFCASGLGPGTGGRSPLHFGNGTRLTVT.

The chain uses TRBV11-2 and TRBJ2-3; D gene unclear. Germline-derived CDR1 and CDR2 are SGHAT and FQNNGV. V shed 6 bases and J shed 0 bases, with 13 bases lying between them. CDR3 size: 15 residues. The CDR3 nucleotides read TGTGCCAGCAGTTACACCCGCCCAAGCACAGATACGCAGTATTTT. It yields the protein CASSYTRPSTDTQYF.

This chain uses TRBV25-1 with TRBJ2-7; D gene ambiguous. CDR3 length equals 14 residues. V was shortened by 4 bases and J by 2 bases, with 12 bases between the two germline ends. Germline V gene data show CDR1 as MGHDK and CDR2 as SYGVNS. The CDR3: CASSVGRPTYEQYF. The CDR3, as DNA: TGTGCCAGCAGTGTCGGCAGGCCAACCTACGAGCAGTACTTC.

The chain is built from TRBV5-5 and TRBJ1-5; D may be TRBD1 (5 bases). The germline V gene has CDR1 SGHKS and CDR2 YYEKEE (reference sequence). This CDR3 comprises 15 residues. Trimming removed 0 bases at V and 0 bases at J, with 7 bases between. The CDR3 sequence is CASSLGGPSNQPQHF. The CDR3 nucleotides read TGTGCCAGCAGCTTGGGGGGCCCTAGCAATCAGCCCCAGCATTTT. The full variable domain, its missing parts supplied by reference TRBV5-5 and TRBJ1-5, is DAGVTQSPTHLIKTRGQQVTLRCSPISGHKSVSWYQQVLGQGPQFIFQYYEKEERGRGNFPDRFSARQFPNYSSELNVNALLLGDSALYLCASSLGGPSNQPQHFGDGTRLSIL.

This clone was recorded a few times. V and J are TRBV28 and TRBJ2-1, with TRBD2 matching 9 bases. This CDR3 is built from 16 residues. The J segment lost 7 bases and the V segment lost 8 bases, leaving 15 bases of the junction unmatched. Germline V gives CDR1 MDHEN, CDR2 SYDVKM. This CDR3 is CASVPSGIIWSNEQFF. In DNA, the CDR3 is TGTGCCAGCGTCCCTAGCGGGATAATTTGGAGTAATGAGCAGTTCTTC.

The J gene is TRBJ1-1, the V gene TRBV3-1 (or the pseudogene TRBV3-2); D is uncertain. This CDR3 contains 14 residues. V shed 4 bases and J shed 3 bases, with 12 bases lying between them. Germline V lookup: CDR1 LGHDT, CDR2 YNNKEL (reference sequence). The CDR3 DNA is TGTGCCAGCAGCCCGGAGGCGGGAGACACTGAAGCTTTCTTT. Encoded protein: CASSPEAGDTEAFF.

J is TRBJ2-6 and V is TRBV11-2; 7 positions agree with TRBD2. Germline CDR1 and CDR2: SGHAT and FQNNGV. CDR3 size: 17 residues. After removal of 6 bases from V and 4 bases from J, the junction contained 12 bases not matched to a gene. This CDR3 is CASSPGGVGRGANVLTF. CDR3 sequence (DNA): TGTGCCAGCAGTCCTGGGGGGGTCGGACGAGGGGCCAACGTCCTGACTTTC.

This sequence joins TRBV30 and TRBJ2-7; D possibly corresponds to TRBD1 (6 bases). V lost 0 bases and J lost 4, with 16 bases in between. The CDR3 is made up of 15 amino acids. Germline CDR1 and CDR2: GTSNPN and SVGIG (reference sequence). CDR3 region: CAWSVLPGDVYEQYF. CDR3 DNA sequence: TGTGCCTGGAGTGTTCTGCCAGGGGACGTTTACGAGCAGTACTTC.

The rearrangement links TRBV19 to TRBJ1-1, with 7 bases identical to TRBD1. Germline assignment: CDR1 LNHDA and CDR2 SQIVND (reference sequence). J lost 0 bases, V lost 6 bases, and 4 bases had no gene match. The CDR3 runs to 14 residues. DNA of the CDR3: TGTGCCAGTAGCCACAGGGGAATGAACACTGAAGCTTTCTTT. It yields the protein CASSHRGMNTEAFF.

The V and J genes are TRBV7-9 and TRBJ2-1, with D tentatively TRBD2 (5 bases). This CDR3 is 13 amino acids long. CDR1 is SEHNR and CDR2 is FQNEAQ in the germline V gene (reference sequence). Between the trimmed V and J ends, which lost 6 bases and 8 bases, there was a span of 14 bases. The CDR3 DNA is TGTGCCAGCAGTCCCGTTTTTAGCGATGAGCAGTTCTTC. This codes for CASSPVFSDEQFF.

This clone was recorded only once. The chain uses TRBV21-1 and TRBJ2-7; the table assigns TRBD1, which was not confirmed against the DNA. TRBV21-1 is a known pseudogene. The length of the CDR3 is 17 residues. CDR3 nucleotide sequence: TGTGCCAGCAGCAAAGTGGGGGCTCGGGACAGACCCTACGAGCAGTACTTC. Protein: CASSKVGARDRPYEQYF.

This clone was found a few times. The CDR3 region has the DNA TGTGCCAGTAACGGCCAGGGAAGCAATGAGCAGTTCTTC. Amino acid sequence: CASNGQGSNEQFF. This chain joins TRBV19 and TRBJ2-1; D is perhaps TRBD1 (5 bases). CDR3 length equals 13 residues. In germline, CDR1 is LNHDA, CDR2 SQIVND (reference sequence). V shed 7 bases and J shed 6 bases, with 13 bases lying between them. Together with reference TRBV19 and TRBJ2-1, the CDR3 gives the full variable domain: DGGITQSPKYLFRKEGQNVTLSCEQNLNHDAMYWYRQDPGQGLRLIYYSQIVNDFQKGDIAEGYSVSREKKESFPLTVTSAQKNPTAFYLCASNGQGSNEQFFGPGTRLTVL.

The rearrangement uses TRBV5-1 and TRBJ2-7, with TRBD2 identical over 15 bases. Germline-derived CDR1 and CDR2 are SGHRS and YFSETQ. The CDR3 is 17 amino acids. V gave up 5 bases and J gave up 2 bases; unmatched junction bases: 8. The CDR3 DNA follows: TGCGCCAGCAGTCCGGGACTAGCGGGAGGCCTAGCCTACGAGCAGTACTTC. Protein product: CASSPGLAGGLAYEQYF.

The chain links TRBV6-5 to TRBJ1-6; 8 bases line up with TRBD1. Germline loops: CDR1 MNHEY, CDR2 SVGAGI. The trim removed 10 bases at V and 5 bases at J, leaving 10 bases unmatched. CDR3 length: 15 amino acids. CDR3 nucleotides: TGTGCCACCAATCGACAGGGGAATAATAATTCACCCCTCCACTTT. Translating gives CATNRQGNNNSPLHF.

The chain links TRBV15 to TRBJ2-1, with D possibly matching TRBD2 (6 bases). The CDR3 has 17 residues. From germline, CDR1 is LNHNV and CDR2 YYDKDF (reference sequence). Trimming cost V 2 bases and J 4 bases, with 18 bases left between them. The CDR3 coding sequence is TGTGCCACCAGCAGAAAAAGCGGGTTAGCGAGATACAATGAGCAGTTCTTC. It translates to CATSRKSGLARYNEQFF. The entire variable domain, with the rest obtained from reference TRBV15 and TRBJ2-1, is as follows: DAMVIQNPRYQVTQFGKPVTLSCSQTLNHNVMYWYQQKSSQAPKLLFHYYDKDFNNEADTPDNFQSRRPNTSFCFLDIRSPGLGDTAMYLCATSRKSGLARYNEQFFGPGTRLTVL.

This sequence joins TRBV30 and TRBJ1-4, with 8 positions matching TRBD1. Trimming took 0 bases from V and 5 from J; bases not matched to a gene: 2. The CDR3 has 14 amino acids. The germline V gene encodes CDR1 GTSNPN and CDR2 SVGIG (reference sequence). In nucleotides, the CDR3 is TGTGCCTGGAGTGTGGACAGGGCGAATGAAAAACTGTTTTTT. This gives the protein CAWSVDRANEKLFF.

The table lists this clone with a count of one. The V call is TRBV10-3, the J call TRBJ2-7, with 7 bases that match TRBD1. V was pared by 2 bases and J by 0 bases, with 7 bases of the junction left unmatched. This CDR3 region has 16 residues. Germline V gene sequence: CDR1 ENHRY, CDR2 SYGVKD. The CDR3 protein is CAISETTQGISYEQYF. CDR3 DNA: TGTGCCATCAGTGAGACTACACAGGGGATCTCCTACGAGCAGTACTTC.

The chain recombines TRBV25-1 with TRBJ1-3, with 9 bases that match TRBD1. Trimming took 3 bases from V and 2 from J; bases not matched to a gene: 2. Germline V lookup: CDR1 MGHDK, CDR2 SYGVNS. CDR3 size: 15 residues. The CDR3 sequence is CASSDRDRAGNTIYF. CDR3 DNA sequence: TGTGCCAGCAGTGACCGGGACAGGGCTGGAAACACCATATATTTT. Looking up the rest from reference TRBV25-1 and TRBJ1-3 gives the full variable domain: EADIYQTPRYLVIGTGKKITLECSQTMGHDKMYWYQQDPGMELHLIHYSYGVNSTEKGDLSSESTVSRIRTEHFPLTLESARPSHTSQYLCASSDRDRAGNTIYFGEGSWLTVV.

CDR3 loop: CATSPTPGQGTGANVLTF. CDR3 nucleotide sequence: TGTGCCACCAGTCCCACGCCGGGACAGGGAACTGGGGCCAACGTCCTGACTTTC. This sequence joins TRBV24-1 and TRBJ2-6, with 9 bases matching TRBD1. Losses at the gene ends were 6 bases for V and 2 bases for J; bases not matched to a gene: 10. CDR3 length: 18 residues. Germline lookup yields CDR1 KGHDR and CDR2 SFDVKD.

CDR3 loop: CASSMGRGTYEQYF. CDR3 coding DNA: TGTGCCAGTAGTATGGGAAGGGGAACCTACGAGCAGTACTTC. This chain connects TRBV19 to TRBJ2-7; weak D call: TRBD1 (5 bases). The V gene's germline CDR1 is LNHDA and CDR2 SQIVND (reference sequence). V lost 3 bases and J lost 2, with 11 bases in between. The CDR3 loop spans 14 amino acids.

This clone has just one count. CDR3 sequence (DNA): TGCGCCAGCAGCCGGACTAGCGGAACTTACAATGAGCAGTTCTTC. Translated, it gives CASSRTSGTYNEQFF. The rearrangement joins TRBV5-1 to TRBJ2-1, with 10 nucleotides matching TRBD2. In germline, CDR1 is SGHRS, CDR2 YFSETQ. The CDR3 is 15 amino acids. The ends lost 4 bases at V and 4 bases at J; junction bases unmatched: 5.